The clone carrying this TCR beta chain was counted at least ten times. Antigen: not known. The data stem from a study of metastatic and nonmetastatic thyroid tumors. Turning to the study itself: Comparative analysis of repertoires was undertaken across blood and tumor or nodule tissue obtained from malignant and benign thyroid patients.

Study outcomes and limitations: Benign nodules were reported to have significantly lower TCR beta diversity than malignant thyroid tumors, in blood and tumor.

Treatment of any kind had been given to no patient before thyroid surgery. The authors' processing: Built for papillary thyroid cancer, a distant-metastasis classifier drew on CDR3 differences across clinicopathological groups. Using MiXCR, TCRdb reanalyzed the PCR reads. The V and J calls come from TCRdb's annotation, not from the publication. Altogether approximately 90,000 clones are present, approximately 9% being singletons, with the ten largest covering 8.8%. Input material: blood. This TCR was sampled from a female donor with papillary thyroid cancer or a benign thyroid nodule (not recorded which). Some clones in this sample may be carry-over from other donors' samples.

The CDR3 coding sequence is TGTGCCAGCAGTAGGCGTATGAACACTGAAGCTTTCTTT. Amino acids: CASSRRMNTEAFF. This chain connects TRBV2 to TRBJ1-1; no clear D gene. The ends were cut back, 5 bases at V and 0 bases at J, with 7 bases in the middle. From germline, CDR1 is SNHLY and CDR2 FYNNEI. CDR3 length: 13 residues.